Shown below are 13 T cell receptor beta chains from a single sample sequenced in a study of lymphopenia after photon versus proton radiotherapy. Profiled with immunoSEQ multiplex PCR; TCRdb holds only in-frame clones, not every one. The sample has about 40,000 clones, around 83% seen once. The input for sequencing was peripheral blood, taken from a patient treated with proton-based radiotherapy. The receptor set was obtained from a woman between 65 and 79 years old with pancreatic cancer. Some clones in this sample may be carry-over from other donors' samples.

This clone was found a few times. The V and J genes are TRBV13 and TRBJ2-2; 11 nucleotides line up with TRBD2. Per germline, CDR1 PRHDT and CDR2 FYEKMQ (reference sequence). The CDR3 runs 16 residues. V lost 5 bases to trimming and J lost 6 bases; unmatched junction nucleotides: 8. The CDR3 sequence is CASSQNSGRAPGELFF. In DNA form, the CDR3 reads TGTGCCAGCAGCCAAAATAGCGGGAGGGCCCCCGGGGAGCTGTTTTTT.

The chain carries TRBV11-2 and TRBJ2-7; D ambiguous. The CDR3 totals 12 residues. V lost 0 bases and J 4 bases, leaving 4 bases between the germline ends. CDR1 and CDR2 from the germline V gene are SGHAT and FQNNGV. The CDR3 coding sequence is TGTGCCAGCAGCTTAGAGGGTTACGAGCAGTACTTC. Translating it yields CASSLEGYEQYF.

The J gene is TRBJ2-7, the V gene TRBV28, with 14 bases fitting TRBD2. This CDR3 spans 17 amino acids. CDR1 is MDHEN and CDR2 is SYDVKM in the germline V gene. V lost 4 bases and J lost 5; bases outside the gene matches: 10. CDR3 sequence: CASSSSGLAGGLDEQYF. The CDR3 DNA reads as TGTGCCAGCAGTTCCTCCGGACTAGCGGGAGGTCTGGACGAGCAGTACTTC. Full variable domain (remainder filled in from reference TRBV28 and TRBJ2-7): DVKVTQSSRYLVKRTGEKVFLECVQDMDHENMFWYRQDPGLGLRLIYFSYDVKMKEKGDIPEGYSVSREKKERFSLILESASTNQTSMYLCASSSSGLAGGLDEQYFGPGTRLTVT.

The chain recombines TRBV7-6 with TRBJ2-2; D is ambiguous. Deletions cut 7 bases from V and 4 bases from J, with 16 bases between. The CDR3 has 15 residues. Germline-derived CDR1 and CDR2 are SGHVS and FNYEAQ. For the CDR3, the DNA is TGTGCCAGCACCCGCGCGTCTCCGACCACCGGGGAGCTGTTTTTT. Its translation is CASTRASPTTGELFF.

This chain links TRBV9 with TRBJ2-1, with 12 bases matching TRBD2. Trimming at V came to 6 bases and at J to 4 bases, leaving 5 bases not matched to a gene. Per germline, CDR1 SGDLS and CDR2 YYNGEE. There are 15 residues in the CDR3. The CDR3 here is CASTSGTSGYNEQFF. Here the CDR3 DNA reads TGTGCCAGCACCTCCGGGACTAGCGGGTACAATGAGCAGTTCTTC.

The chain carries TRBV27 and TRBJ1-5, with D possibly matching TRBD1 (6 bases). This CDR3 comprises 13 residues. V was pared by 5 bases and J by 4 bases, with 9 bases between. The V gene's germline CDR1 is MNHEY and CDR2 SMNVEV (reference sequence). The CDR3 loop reads CASSTQGNQPQHF. The CDR3 DNA reads as TGTGCCAGCAGTACGCAGGGGAATCAGCCCCAGCATTTT.

The rearrangement joins TRBV7-2 to TRBJ2-5; possibly TRBD1 for D (6 bases). The length of the CDR3 is 15 residues. Trimming cost V 4 bases and J 0 bases, with 12 bases left between them. The germline CDR1 and CDR2 sequences are SGHTA and FQGNSA. The CDR3 here is CASSSLQGYQETQYF. The CDR3 coding sequence is TGTGCCAGCAGCTCCCTTCAGGGGTACCAAGAGACCCAGTACTTC.

The CDR3 sequence: CASSQERGDREAFF. The CDR3 nucleotides read TGCGCCAGCAGCCAAGAACGGGGAGATCGTGAAGCTTTCTTT. This chain uses TRBV4-1 with TRBJ1-1; D unclear. The germline V gene encodes CDR1 MGHRA and CDR2 YSYEKL. Trimming removed 0 bases at V and 7 bases at J, with 12 bases between. The CDR3 totals 14 residues.

The rearrangement uses TRBV7-2 and TRBJ1-2, with D uncertain. There are 13 residues in the CDR3. V was clipped by 1 base and J by 4 bases, with 7 bases between them. CDR1 is SGHTA, CDR2 FQGNSA, per germline. Here the CDR3 reads CASSLVQTYGYTF. For the CDR3, the DNA is TGTGCCAGCAGCTTAGTACAGACCTATGGCTACACCTTC.

The gene calls are TRBV28 and TRBJ1-1; 9 nucleotides line up with TRBD1. Germline V gene sequence: CDR1 MDHEN, CDR2 SYDVKM. This CDR3 has 16 residues. Unmatched junction bases numbered 10, after V lost 5 bases and J lost 3 bases. CDR3 sequence reads: CASSNRGLGKDTEAFF. The CDR3 region has the DNA TGTGCCAGCAGTAACAGGGGGCTCGGTAAGGACACTGAAGCTTTCTTT. Full variable domain (remainder filled in from reference TRBV28 and TRBJ1-1): DVKVTQSSRYLVKRTGEKVFLECVQDMDHENMFWYRQDPGLGLRLIYFSYDVKMKEKGDIPEGYSVSREKKERFSLILESASTNQTSMYLCASSNRGLGKDTEAFFGQGTRLTVV.

CDR3 residues: CASTSPGETQYF. CDR3 nucleotides: TGTGCCAGCACCTCCCCAGGGGAGACCCAGTACTTC. The rearrangement links TRBV27 to TRBJ2-5; a weak D match, TRBD1 (5 bases). CDR1 and CDR2 (germline): MNHEY, SMNVEV (reference sequence). This CDR3 spans 12 amino acids. Trimming left V 7 bases short and J 5 bases short, with 11 bases between.

V and J are TRBV7-9 and TRBJ2-3; 7 bases are shared with TRBD2. V was pared by 5 bases and J by 7 bases, with 9 bases of the junction left unmatched. The V gene's germline CDR1 is SEHNR and CDR2 FQNEAQ (reference sequence). The CDR3 extends over 14 amino acids. CDR3 DNA sequence: TGTGCCAGCAGCCACGGACTAGACCCTTATACGCAGTATTTT. Amino acid sequence: CASSHGLDPYTQYF.

This clone occurred once. V and J are TRBV28 and TRBJ2-7; no definite D call. This CDR3 has 11 amino acids. The V end was cut by 4 bases, the J end by 4 bases, with 5 bases between. The germline V gene has CDR1 MDHEN and CDR2 SYDVKM. The CDR3 loop is CASSSPYEQYF. For the CDR3, the DNA is TGTGCCAGCAGTTCCCCTTACGAGCAGTACTTC.